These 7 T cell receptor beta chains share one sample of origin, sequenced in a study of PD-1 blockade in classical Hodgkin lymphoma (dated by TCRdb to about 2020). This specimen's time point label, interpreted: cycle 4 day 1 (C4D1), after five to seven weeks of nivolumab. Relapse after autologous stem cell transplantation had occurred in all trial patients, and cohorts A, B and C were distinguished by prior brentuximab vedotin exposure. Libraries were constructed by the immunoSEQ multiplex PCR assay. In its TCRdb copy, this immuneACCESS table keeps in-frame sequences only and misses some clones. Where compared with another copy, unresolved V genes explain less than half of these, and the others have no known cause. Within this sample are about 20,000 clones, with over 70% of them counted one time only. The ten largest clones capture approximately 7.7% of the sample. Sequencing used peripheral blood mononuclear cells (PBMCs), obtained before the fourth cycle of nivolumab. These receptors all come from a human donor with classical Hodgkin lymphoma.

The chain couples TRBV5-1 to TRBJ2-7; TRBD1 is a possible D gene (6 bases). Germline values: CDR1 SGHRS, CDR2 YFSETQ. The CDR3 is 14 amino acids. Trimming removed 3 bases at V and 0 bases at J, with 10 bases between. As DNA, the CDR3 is TGCGCCAGCAGCTCGACAGGTTTCTCCTACGAGCAGTACTTC. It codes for CASSSTGFSYEQYF.

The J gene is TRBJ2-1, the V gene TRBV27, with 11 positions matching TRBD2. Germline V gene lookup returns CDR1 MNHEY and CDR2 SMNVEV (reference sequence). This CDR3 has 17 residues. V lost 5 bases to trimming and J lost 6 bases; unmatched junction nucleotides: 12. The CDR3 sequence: CASSPTLGLAEVNEQFF. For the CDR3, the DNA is TGTGCCAGCAGTCCTACCTTGGGACTAGCGGAAGTCAATGAGCAGTTCTTC.

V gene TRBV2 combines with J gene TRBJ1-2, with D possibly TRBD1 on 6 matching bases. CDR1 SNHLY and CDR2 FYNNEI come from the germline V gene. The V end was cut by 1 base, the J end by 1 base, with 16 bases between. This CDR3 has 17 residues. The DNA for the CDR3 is TGTGCCAGCAGTGAAGTGGCGGGGGGGCCCTTTAACTATGGCTACACCTTC. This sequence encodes CASSEVAGGPFNYGYTF.

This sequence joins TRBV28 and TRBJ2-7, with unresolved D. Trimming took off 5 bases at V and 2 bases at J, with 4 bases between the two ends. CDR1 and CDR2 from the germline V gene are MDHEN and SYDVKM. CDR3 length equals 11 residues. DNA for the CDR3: TGTGCCAGCAGTGCAACCTACGAGCAGTACTTC. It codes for CASSATYEQYF.

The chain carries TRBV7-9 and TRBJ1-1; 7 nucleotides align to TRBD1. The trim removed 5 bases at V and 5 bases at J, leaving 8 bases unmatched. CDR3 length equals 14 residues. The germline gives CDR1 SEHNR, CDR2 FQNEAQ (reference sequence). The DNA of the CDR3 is TGTGCCAGCAGCCGCCTAGGGGGCAGTACTGAAGCTTTCTTT. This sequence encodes CASSRLGGSTEAFF.

The CDR3 sequence: CASSGRYANYGYTF. The CDR3 DNA is TGTGCCAGCAGTGGCCGGTACGCGAACTATGGCTACACCTTC. The chain joins TRBV27 to TRBJ1-2; D unresolved. Germline CDR1 MNHEY, CDR2 SMNVEV (reference sequence). The CDR3 consists of 14 residues. V lost 5 bases and J lost 2, with 12 bases in between.

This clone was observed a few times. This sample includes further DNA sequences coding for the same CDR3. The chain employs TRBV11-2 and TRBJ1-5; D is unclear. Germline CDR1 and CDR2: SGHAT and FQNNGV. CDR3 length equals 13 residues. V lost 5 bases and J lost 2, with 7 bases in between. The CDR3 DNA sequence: TGTGCCAGCAGCCCCGGGGGCAATCAGCCCCAGCATTTT. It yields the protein CASSPGGNQPQHF.